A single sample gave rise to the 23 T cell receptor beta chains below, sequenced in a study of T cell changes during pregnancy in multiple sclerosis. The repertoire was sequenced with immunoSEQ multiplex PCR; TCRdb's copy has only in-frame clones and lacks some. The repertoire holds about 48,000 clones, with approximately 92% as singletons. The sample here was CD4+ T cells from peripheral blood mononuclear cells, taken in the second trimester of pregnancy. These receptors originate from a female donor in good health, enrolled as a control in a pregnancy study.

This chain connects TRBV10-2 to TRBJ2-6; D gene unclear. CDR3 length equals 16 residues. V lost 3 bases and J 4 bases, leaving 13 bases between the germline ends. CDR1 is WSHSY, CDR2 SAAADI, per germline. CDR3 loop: CASSDILGRGANVLTF. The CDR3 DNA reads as TGCGCCAGCAGTGATATCCTGGGCCGGGGGGCCAACGTCCTGACTTTC.

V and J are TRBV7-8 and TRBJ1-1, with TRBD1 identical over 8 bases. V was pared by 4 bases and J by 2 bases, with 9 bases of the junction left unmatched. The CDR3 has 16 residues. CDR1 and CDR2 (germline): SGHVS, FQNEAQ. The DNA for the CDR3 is TGTGCCAGCAGCTGGAGTTCCAGGGGGCTAAACACTGAAGCTTTCTTT. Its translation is CASSWSSRGLNTEAFF.

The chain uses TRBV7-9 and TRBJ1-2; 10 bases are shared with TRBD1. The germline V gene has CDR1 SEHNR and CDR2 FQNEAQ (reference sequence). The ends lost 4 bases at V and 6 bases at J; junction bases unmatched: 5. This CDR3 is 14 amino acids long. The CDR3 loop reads CASSSSTGGHGYTF. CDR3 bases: TGTGCCAGCAGCTCGTCGACAGGGGGCCATGGCTACACCTTC.

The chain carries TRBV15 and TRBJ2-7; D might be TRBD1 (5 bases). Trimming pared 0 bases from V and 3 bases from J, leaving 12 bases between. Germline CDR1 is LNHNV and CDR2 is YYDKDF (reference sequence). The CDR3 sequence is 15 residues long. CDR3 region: CATSRDGQGFYEQYF. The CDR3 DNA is TGTGCCACCAGCAGAGATGGTCAGGGATTCTACGAGCAGTACTTC.

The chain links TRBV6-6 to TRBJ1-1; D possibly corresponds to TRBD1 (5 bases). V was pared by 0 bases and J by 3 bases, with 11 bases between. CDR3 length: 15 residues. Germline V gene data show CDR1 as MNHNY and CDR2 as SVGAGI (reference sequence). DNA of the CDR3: TGTGCCAGCAGTTACTCGGGGCAGTACCACACTGAAGCTTTCTTT. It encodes CASSYSGQYHTEAFF.

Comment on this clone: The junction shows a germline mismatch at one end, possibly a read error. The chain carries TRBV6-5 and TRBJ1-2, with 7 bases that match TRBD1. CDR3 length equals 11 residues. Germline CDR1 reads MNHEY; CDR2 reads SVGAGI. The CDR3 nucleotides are TGTGCCAGCAGTGACAGGGCGGAAATTGCCTTC. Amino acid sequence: CASSDRAEIAF.

CDR3 sequence: CASTVWSGSGYTF. DNA of the CDR3: TGCGCCAGCACTGTGTGGTCGGGGTCTGGCTACACCTTC. V gene TRBV5-1 combines with J gene TRBJ1-2; unclear D gene. Looked up from germline, CDR1 is SGHRS and CDR2 is YFSETQ. Trimming took 6 bases from V and 7 from J, leaving 16 bases between them. This CDR3 is built from 13 residues.

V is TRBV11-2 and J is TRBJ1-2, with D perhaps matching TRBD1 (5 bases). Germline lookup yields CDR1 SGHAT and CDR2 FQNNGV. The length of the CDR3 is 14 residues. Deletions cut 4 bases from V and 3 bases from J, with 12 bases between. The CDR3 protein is CASSSPEQDYGYTF. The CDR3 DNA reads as TGTGCCAGCAGCTCTCCCGAACAGGACTATGGCTACACCTTC. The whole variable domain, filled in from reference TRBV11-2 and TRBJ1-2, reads EAGVAQSPRYKIIEKRQSVAFWCNPISGHATLYWYQQILGQGPKLLIQFQNNGVVDDSQLPKDRFSAERLKGVDSTLKIQPAKLEDSAVYLCASSSPEQDYGYTFGSGTRLTVV.

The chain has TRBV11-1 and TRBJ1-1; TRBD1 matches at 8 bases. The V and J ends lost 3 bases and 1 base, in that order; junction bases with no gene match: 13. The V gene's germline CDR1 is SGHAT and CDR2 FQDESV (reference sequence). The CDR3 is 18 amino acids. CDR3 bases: TGTGCCAGCAGCTTGGTTCTTTTCGGGACAGGAAAGAACACTGAAGCTTTCTTT. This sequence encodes CASSLVLFGTGKNTEAFF.

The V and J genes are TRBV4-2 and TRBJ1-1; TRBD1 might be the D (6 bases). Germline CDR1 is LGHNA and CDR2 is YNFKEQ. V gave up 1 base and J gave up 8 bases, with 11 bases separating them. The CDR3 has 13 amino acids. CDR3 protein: CASSQGGPKEAFF. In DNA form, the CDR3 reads TGTGCCAGCAGCCAAGGGGGGCCGAAAGAAGCTTTCTTT.

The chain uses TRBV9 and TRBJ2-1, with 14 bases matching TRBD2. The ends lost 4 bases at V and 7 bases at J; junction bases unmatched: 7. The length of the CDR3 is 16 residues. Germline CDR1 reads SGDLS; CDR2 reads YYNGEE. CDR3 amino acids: CASSYGTSGRINEQFF. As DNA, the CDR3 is TGTGCCAGCAGCTATGGGACTAGCGGGAGAATTAATGAGCAGTTCTTC. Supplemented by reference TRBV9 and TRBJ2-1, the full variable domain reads DSGVTQTPKHLITATGQRVTLRCSPRSGDLSVYWYQQSLDQGLQFLIQYYNGEERAKGNILERFSAQQFPDLHSELNLSSLELGDSALYFCASSYGTSGRINEQFFGPGTRLTVL.

CDR3 in amino acids: CASSTSTGSEQYF. The CDR3 DNA is TGTGCCAGCAGCACCTCGACAGGGAGCGAGCAGTACTTC. The chain recombines TRBV9 with TRBJ2-7; 7 nucleotides align to TRBD1. The CDR3 runs 13 residues. After removal of 4 bases from V and 6 bases from J, the junction contained 7 bases not matched to a gene. Germline V gene data show CDR1 as SGDLS and CDR2 as YYNGEE.

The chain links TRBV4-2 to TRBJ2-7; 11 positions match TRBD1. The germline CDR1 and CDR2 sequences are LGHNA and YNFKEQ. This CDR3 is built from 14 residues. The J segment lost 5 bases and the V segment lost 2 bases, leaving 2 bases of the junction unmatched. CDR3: CASSQPGQGDEQYF. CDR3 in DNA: TGTGCCAGCAGCCAACCGGGACAGGGGGACGAGCAGTACTTC.

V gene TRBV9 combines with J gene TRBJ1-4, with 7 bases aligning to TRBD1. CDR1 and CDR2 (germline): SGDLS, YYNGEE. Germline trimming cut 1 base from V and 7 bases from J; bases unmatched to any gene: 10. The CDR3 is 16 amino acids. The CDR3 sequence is CASSVTGAVEGEKLFF. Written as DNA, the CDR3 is TGTGCCAGCAGCGTAACAGGGGCAGTTGAGGGTGAAAAACTGTTTTTT.

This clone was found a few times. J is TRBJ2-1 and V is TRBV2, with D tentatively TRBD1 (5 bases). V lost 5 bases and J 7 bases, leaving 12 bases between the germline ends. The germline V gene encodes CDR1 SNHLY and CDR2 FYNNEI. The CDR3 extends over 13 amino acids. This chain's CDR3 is CASSFVRENEQFF. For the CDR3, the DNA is TGTGCCAGCAGTTTCGTCAGGGAAAATGAGCAGTTCTTC.

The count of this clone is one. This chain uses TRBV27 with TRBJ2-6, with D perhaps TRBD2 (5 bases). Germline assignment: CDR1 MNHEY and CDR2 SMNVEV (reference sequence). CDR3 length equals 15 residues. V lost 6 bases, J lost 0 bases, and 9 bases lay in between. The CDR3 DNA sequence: TGTGCCAGCAGAGGACTGTACTCTGGGGCCAACGTCCTGACTTTC. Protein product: CASRGLYSGANVLTF.

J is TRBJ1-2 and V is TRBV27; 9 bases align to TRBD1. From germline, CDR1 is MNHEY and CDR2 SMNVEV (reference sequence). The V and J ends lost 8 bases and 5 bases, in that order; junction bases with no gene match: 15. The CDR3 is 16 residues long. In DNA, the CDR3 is TGTGCCAGCTCCTTCTTGGGGGACAGGGATAAATATGGCTACACCTTC. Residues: CASSFLGDRDKYGYTF.

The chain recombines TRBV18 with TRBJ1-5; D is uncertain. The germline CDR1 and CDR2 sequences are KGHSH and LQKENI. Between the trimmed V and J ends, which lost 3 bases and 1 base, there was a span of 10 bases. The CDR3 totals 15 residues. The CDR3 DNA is TGTGCCAGCTCACCCAACGGGAGGAGCAATCAGCCCCAGCATTTT. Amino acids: CASSPNGRSNQPQHF.

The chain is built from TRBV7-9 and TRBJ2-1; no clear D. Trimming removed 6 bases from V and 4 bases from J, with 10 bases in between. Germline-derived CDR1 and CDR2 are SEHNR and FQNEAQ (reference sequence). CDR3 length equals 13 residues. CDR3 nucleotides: TGTGCCAGCAGAGAGGCAGTATACAATGAGCAGTTCTTC. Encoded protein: CASREAVYNEQFF.

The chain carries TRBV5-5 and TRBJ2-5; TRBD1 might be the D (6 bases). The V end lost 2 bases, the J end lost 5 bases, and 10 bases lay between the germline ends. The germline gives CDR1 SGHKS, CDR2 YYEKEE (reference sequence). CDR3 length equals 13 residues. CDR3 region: CASSFAGAETQYF. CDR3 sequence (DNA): TGTGCCAGCAGCTTTGCAGGGGCGGAGACCCAGTACTTC.

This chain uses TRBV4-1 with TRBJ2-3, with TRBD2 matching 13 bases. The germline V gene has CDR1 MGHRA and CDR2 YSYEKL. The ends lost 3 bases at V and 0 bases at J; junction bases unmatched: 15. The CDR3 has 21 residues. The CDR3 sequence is CASSHPTGLAGYILSTDTQYF. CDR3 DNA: TGCGCCAGCAGCCACCCGACGGGACTAGCGGGGTATATACTTAGCACAGATACGCAGTATTTT.

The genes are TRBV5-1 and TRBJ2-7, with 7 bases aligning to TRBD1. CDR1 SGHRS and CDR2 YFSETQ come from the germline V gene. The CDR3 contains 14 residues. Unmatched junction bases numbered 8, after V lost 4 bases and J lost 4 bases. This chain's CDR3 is CASSPDRVTYEQYF. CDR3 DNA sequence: TGCGCCAGCAGCCCCGACAGGGTGACGTACGAGCAGTACTTC.

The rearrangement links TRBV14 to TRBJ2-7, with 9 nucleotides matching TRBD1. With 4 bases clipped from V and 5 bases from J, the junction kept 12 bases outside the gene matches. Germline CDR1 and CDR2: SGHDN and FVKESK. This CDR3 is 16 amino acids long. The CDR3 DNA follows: TGTGCCAGCAGCCGCCTACCGGGACAGGGACGCCACGAGCAGTACTTC. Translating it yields CASSRLPGQGRHEQYF.